This entry is about one TCR beta chain. These data belong to a study of regulatory T cells in long-lasting Graves disease. The time point denotes: persistent/refractory GD, antithyroid drugs over 5 years with positive TRAb. Generation of the TCR library employed RNA extracted from PBMCs. Assembly of TCR beta libraries relied on iRepertoire HTBI primers together with Arm-PCR of CDR3 regions. From the multiplex PCR reads, TCRdb called clonotypes with MiXCR, one entry per CDR3 protein. The sample carries 350,000 to 500,000 distinct CDR3 sequences, approximately 22% recorded once. V lost 7 bases and J lost 5, with 15 bases in between. Germline CDR1 SGHTS, CDR2 YDEGEE. The CDR3 has 13 residues.

Here the sequenced sample was peripheral blood mononuclear cells (PBMCs), taken when the disease was refractory, from a patient treated with antithyroid drugs. This clonotype originated in a female donor with Graves disease. This chain connects TRBV5-8 to TRBJ2-5; TRBD1 might be the D (6 bases). CDR3 loop: CASQGRGKETQYF. The DNA of the CDR3 is TGTGCCAGCCAAGGAAGGGGGAAGGAGACCCAGTACTTC.